This T cell receptor beta chain was obtained from a study of CD8 T cells in ankylosing spondylitis. Library preparation for TCR beta used quantitative 5'-RACE with molecular barcodes. MiXCR, applied by TCRdb to the 5' RACE reads, yields one record per CDR3 protein. The table shows about 800,000 distinct CDR3 sequences, with about 10% occurring only once. Study-wide findings and caveats: Matched synovial fluid from ankylosing spondylitis patients was reported to be enriched for disease-linked clones. One TCR beta motif, made up of roughly 8 highly homologous variants, appeared characteristic of ankylosing spondylitis blood. Reactive arthritis synovial fluid and blood previously showed some of these motif variants.

Comment on this clonotype: The antigen remains unidentified.

This TCR was sampled from a male donor with ankylosing spondylitis. Sequencing used blood, either unsorted or a sorted T cell fraction (not recorded which).

The CDR3 DNA sequence: TGCGCCAGCAGCATCATCCCCGGCGCGGGCAATGGCTACACCTTC. The encoded protein is CASSIIPGAGNGYTF. The chain recombines TRBV5-1 with TRBJ1-2, with unresolved D. Germline V gene lookup returns CDR1 SGHRS and CDR2 YFSETQ. The V end was cut by 4 bases, the J end by 6 bases, with 19 bases between. The CDR3 runs to 15 residues.